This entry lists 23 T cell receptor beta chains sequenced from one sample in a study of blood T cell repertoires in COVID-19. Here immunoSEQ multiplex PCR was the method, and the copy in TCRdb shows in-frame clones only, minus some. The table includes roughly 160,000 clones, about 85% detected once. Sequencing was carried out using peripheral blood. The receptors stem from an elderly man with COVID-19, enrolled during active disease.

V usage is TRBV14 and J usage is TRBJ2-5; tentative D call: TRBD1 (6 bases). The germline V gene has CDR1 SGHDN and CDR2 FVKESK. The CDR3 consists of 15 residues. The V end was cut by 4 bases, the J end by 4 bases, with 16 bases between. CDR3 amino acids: CASSPRQAQRETQYF. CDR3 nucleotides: TGTGCCAGCAGCCCTCGACAGGCCCAAAGAGAGACCCAGTACTTC.

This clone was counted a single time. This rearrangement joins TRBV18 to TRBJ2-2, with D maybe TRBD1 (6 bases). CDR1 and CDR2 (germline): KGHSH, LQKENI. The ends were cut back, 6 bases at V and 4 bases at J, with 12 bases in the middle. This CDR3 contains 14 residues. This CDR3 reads CASSSQGGTGELFF. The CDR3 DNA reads TGTGCCAGCTCGTCACAGGGTGGCACCGGGGAGCTGTTTTTT.

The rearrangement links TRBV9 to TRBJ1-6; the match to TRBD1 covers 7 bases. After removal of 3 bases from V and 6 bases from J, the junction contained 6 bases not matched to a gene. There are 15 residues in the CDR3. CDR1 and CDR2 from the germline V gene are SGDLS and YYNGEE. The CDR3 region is CASSDGGTANSPLHF. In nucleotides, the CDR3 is TGTGCCAGCAGCGACGGAGGGACAGCTAATTCACCCCTCCACTTT.

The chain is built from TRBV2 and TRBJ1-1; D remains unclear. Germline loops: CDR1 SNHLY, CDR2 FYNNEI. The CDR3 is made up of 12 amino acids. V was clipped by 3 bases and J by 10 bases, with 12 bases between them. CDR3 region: CASSEGGSGAFF. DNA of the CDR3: TGTGCCAGCAGTGAGGGAGGGTCGGGAGCTTTCTTT.

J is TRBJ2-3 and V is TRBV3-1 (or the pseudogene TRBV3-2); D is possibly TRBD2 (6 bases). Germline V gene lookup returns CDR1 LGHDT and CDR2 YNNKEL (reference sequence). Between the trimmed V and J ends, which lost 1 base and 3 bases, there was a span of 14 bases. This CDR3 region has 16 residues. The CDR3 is CASSQVEGGRTDTQYF. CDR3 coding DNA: TGTGCCAGCAGCCAAGTCGAGGGAGGAAGGACAGATACGCAGTATTTT.

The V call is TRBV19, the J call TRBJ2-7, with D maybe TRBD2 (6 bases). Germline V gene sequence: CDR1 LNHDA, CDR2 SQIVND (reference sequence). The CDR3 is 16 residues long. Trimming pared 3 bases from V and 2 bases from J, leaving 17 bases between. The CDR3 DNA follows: TGTGCCAGTAGTATGGGGGGACGGACGAGACCCTACGAGCAGTACTTC. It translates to CASSMGGRTRPYEQYF. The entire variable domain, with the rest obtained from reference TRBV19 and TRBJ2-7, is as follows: DGGITQSPKYLFRKEGQNVTLSCEQNLNHDAMYWYRQDPGQGLRLIYYSQIVNDFQKGDIAEGYSVSREKKESFPLTVTSAQKNPTAFYLCASSMGGRTRPYEQYFGPGTRLTVT.

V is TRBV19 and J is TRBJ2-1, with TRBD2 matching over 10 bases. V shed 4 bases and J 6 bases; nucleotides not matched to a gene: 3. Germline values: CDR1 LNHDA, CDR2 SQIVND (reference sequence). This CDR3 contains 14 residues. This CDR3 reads CASSTLAGSNEQFF. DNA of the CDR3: TGTGCCAGTAGTACACTAGCGGGGAGCAATGAGCAGTTCTTC.

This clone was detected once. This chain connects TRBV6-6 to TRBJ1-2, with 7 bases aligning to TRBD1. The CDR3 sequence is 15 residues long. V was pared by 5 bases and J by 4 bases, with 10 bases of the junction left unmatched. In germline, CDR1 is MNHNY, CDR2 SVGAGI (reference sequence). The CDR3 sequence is CASSTRVGGRYGYTF. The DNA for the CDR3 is TGTGCCAGCAGTACTAGGGTAGGGGGCCGCTATGGCTACACCTTC.

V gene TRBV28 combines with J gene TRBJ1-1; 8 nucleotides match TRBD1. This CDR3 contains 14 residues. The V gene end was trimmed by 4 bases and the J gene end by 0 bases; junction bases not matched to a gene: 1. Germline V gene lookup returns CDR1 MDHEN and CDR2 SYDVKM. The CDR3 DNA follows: TGTGCCAGCAGTTCGACAGGGGTGAACACTGAAGCTTTCTTT. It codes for CASSSTGVNTEAFF.

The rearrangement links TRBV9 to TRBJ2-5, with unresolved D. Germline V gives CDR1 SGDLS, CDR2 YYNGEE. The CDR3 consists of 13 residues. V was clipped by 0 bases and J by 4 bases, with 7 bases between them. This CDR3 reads CASSVANRETQYF. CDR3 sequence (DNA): TGTGCCAGCAGCGTAGCTAATCGAGAGACCCAGTACTTC.

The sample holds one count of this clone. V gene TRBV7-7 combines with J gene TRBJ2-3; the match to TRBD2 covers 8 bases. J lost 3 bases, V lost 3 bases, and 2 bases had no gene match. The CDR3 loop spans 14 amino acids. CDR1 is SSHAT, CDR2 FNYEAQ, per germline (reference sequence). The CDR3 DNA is TGTGCCAGCAGCTTTGGCGGGGGGACAGATACGCAGTATTTT. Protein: CASSFGGGTDTQYF.

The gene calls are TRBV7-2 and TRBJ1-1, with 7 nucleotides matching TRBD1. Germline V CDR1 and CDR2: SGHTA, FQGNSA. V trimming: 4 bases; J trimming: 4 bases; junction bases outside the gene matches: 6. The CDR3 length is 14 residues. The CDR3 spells CASSYRGPGTEAFF. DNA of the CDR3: TGTGCCAGCAGCTACAGGGGCCCGGGCACTGAAGCTTTCTTT.

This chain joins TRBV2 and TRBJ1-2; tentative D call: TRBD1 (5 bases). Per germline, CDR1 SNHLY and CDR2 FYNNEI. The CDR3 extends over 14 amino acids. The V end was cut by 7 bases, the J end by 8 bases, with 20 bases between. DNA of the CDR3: TGTGCCAGCATCTCCGGCGGCATAGGGGTAGGCTACACCTTC. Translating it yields CASISGGIGVGYTF. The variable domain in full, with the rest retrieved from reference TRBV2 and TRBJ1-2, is EPEVTQTPSHQVTQMGQEVILRCVPISNHLYFYWYRQILGQKVEFLVSFYNNEISEKSEIFDDQFSVERPDGSNFTLKIRSTKLEDSAMYFCASISGGIGVGYTFGSGTRLTVV.

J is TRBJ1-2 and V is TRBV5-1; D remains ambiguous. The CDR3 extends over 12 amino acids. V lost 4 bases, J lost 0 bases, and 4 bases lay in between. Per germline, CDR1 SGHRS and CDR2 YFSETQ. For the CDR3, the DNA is TGCGCCAGCAGCACATCTAACTATGGCTACACCTTC. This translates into CASSTSNYGYTF.

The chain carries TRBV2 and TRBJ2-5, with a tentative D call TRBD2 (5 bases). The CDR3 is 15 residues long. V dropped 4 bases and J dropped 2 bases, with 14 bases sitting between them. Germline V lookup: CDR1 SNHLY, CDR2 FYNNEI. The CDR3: CASSVRGQNQETQYF. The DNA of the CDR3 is TGTGCCAGCAGTGTGCGCGGGCAGAATCAAGAGACCCAGTACTTC.

CDR3 amino acids: CASSFRDIFPGEQFF. CDR3 coding DNA: TGTGCCAGCAGCTTTCGGGACATATTTCCTGGTGAGCAGTTCTTC. V and J are TRBV5-7 and TRBJ2-1, with TRBD1 as a possible D gene (6 bases). TRBV5-7 is given ORF status, its function remaining uncertain. The CDR3 spans 15 residues. V lost 2 bases, J lost 9 bases, and 18 bases lay in between.

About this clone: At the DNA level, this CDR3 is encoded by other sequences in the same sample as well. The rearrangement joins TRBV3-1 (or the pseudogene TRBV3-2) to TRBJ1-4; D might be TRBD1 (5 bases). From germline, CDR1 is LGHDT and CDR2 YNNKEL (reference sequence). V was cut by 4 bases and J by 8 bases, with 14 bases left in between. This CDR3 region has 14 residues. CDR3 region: CASSPRGVSEKLFF. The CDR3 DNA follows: TGTGCCAGCAGCCCCCGGGGGGTGAGCGAAAAACTGTTTTTT.

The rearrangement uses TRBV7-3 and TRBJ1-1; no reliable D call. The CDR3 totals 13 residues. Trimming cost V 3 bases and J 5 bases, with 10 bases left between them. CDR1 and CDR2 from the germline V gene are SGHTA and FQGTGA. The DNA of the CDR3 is TGTGCCAGCAGCTTCTCCCCCGAGACTGAAGCTTTCTTT. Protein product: CASSFSPETEAFF.

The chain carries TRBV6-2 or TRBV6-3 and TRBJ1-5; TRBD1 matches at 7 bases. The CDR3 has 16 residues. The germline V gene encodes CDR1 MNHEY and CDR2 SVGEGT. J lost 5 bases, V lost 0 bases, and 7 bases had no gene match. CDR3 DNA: TGTGCCAGCAGTTACTCGCAGGACAGGTTAGATCAGCCCCAGCATTTT. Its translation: CASSYSQDRLDQPQHF.

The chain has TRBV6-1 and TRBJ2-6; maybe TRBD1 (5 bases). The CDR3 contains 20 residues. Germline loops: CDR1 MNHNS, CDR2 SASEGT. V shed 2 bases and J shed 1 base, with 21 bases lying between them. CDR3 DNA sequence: TGTGCCAGCAGTGAAACATCCGCAGGGATCCGTATGTCTGGGGCCAACGTCCTGACTTTC. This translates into CASSETSAGIRMSGANVLTF.

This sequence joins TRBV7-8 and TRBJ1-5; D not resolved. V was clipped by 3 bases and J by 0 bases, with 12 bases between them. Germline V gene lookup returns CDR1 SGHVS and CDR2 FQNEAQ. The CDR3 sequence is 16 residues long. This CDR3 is CASSFSRTLSNQPQHF. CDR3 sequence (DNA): TGTGCCAGCAGCTTTTCGCGAACCCTTAGCAATCAGCCCCAGCATTTT.

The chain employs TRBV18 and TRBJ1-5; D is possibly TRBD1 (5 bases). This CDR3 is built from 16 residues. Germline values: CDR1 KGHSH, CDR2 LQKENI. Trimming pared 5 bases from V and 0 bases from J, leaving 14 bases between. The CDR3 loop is CASSVAGPNSNQPQHF. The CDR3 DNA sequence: TGTGCCAGCTCAGTTGCGGGGCCAAATAGCAATCAGCCCCAGCATTTT.

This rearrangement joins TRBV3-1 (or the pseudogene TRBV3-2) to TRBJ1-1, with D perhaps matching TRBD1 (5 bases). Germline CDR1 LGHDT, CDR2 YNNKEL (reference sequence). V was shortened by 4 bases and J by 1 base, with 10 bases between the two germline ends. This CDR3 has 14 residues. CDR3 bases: TGTGCCAGCAGCCTACGACAGAAGAACACTGAAGCTTTCTTT. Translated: CASSLRQKNTEAFF.